The 9 T cell receptor beta chains below were found in one sample sequenced in a study of a mutant IDH1 vaccine in newly diagnosed glioma. Assay: immunoSEQ multiplex PCR; the TCRdb copy retains only in-frame clones and omits some. This table has about 68,000 clones, approximately 85% appearing once. The time point denotes: baseline, week 1 (first vaccination visit). Treatment noted: pre-vaccination baseline after standard-of-care therapy. The starting material was PBMCs, obtained from a glioma patient treated with radiotherapy, temozolomide or both. The source of these receptors is a man over 45 with glioma.

The genes are TRBV2 and TRBJ2-7, with 7 bases aligning to TRBD1. The CDR3 spans 16 residues. V was pared by 5 bases and J by 2 bases, with 12 bases of the junction left unmatched. Germline values: CDR1 SNHLY, CDR2 FYNNEI. The CDR3 DNA sequence: TGTGCCAGCAGTCCACCCCGGGACAGCGTTACCTACGAGCAGTACTTC. Protein sequence: CASSPPRDSVTYEQYF.

The chain joins TRBV27 to TRBJ2-7, with no clear D. CDR1 MNHEY and CDR2 SMNVEV come from the germline V gene (reference sequence). Trimming took off 2 bases at V and 2 bases at J, with 1 base between the two ends. This CDR3 spans 11 amino acids. This chain's CDR3 is CASSLTYEQYF. The CDR3 bases are TGTGCCAGCAGTTTAACCTACGAGCAGTACTTC.

This chain links TRBV30 with TRBJ1-6, with no clear D. The CDR3 is 16 amino acids. Trimming took off 0 bases at V and 0 bases at J, with 9 bases between the two ends. CDR1 GTSNPN and CDR2 SVGIG come from the germline V gene (reference sequence). The CDR3 DNA reads TGTGCCTGGAGTGTACATTCGAGCTCCTATAATTCACCCCTCCACTTT. Its translation is CAWSVHSSSYNSPLHF.

The chain links TRBV5-1 to TRBJ1-5; 7 nucleotides match TRBD1. Trimming at V came to 4 bases and at J to 5 bases, leaving 3 bases not matched to a gene. CDR1 is SGHRS and CDR2 is YFSETQ in the germline V gene. This CDR3 is 13 amino acids long. CDR3 nucleotides: TGCGCCAGCAGCCTTCAGGGGGATCAGCCCCAGCATTTT. This encodes CASSLQGDQPQHF.

The chain links TRBV6-1 to TRBJ2-7, with unresolved D. CDR3 length: 15 amino acids. Germline V gene data show CDR1 as MNHNS and CDR2 as SASEGT. V was trimmed by 6 bases and J by 0 bases, leaving 15 bases between them. DNA for the CDR3: TGTGCCAGCAGCACCCCGGCTTGGAACTCCTACGAGCAGTACTTC. Translation gives CASSTPAWNSYEQYF.

The chain links TRBV4-3 to TRBJ1-2; D unclear. The CDR3 sequence is 13 residues long. The germline gives CDR1 LGHNA, CDR2 YSLEER. Between the trimmed V and J ends, which lost 2 bases and 5 bases, there was a span of 9 bases. CDR3 nucleotides: TGCGCCAGCAGCCAACATGACGGGTATGGCTACACCTTC. Translation gives CASSQHDGYGYTF.

The rearrangement joins TRBV5-1 to TRBJ1-2, with 8 nucleotides matching TRBD1. The V gene's germline CDR1 is SGHRS and CDR2 YFSETQ. This CDR3 has 15 residues. Germline trimming cut 3 bases from V and 1 base from J; bases unmatched to any gene: 5. In DNA, the CDR3 is TGCGCCAGCAGCTCAGGGACAGGTTTTAACTATGGCTACACCTTC. This gives the protein CASSSGTGFNYGYTF.

A single count supports this clone. The J gene is TRBJ1-5, the V gene TRBV10-3; maybe TRBD1 (5 bases). The V and J ends lost 2 bases and 4 bases respectively, with 9 bases between them. Germline V gene sequence: CDR1 ENHRY, CDR2 SYGVKD. The CDR3 contains 14 residues. CDR3 sequence reads: CAISEEKGNQPQHF. The DNA for the CDR3 is TGTGCCATCAGTGAGGAGAAGGGGAATCAGCCCCAGCATTTT.

This clone was found a few times. The V call is TRBV30, the J call TRBJ1-1; D not resolved. CDR1 and CDR2 (germline): GTSNPN, SVGIG (reference sequence). There are 11 residues in the CDR3. Trimming removed 7 bases at V and 10 bases at J, with 16 bases between. CDR3 amino acids: CASTWEGRAFF. For the CDR3, the DNA is TGTGCCTCCACCTGGGAGGGAAGAGCTTTCTTT.